These 16 T cell receptor beta chains came from one sample sequenced in a study of T cells in Graves' hyperthyroidism and ophthalmopathy. It was RNA transcripts that yielded the amplified TCR beta CDR3 regions. In the first-round RT-PCR of the TCR CDR3, the HTBI primer set was used. MiXCR, applied by TCRdb to the multiplex PCR reads, yields one record per CDR3 protein. The repertoire holds some 490,000 distinct CDR3 sequences, with approximately 22% as singletons. The material sequenced was blood. The source of these receptors is a woman in her seventies with Graves' ophthalmopathy.

This clonotype was picked up a small number of times. The chain combines TRBV12-3 or TRBV12-4 with TRBJ2-1; possibly TRBD2 for D (6 bases). Trimming took off 3 bases at V and 2 bases at J, with 11 bases between the two ends. The CDR3 has 15 amino acids. The CDR3: CASSFLSGPYNEQFF. The CDR3 region has the DNA TGTGCCAGCAGTTTTCTTAGCGGTCCCTACAATGAGCAGTTCTTC.

The V and J genes are TRBV7-9 and TRBJ2-7; 7 bases are a match to TRBD1. Germline values: CDR1 SEHNR, CDR2 FQNEAQ (reference sequence). Trimming cost V 3 bases and J 7 bases; bases outside gene matches: 15. The CDR3 is made up of 16 amino acids. CDR3 region: CASSFGLGQSSLEQYF. The CDR3 bases are TGTGCCAGCAGCTTTGGTTTGGGACAGTCTTCGTTAGAGCAGTACTTC.

Ten or more counts support this clonotype. This chain uses TRBV7-3 with TRBJ2-2, with no clear D. The V gene's germline CDR1 is SGHTA and CDR2 FQGTGA. The CDR3 is 14 amino acids. With 5 bases removed from V and 2 bases from J, the gap between germline ends came to 9 bases. CDR3 nucleotides: TGTGCCAGCAGCGTCGACGGAAACACCGGGGAGCTGTTTTTT. The encoded protein is CASSVDGNTGELFF. Using reference TRBV7-3 and TRBJ2-2 for the parts outside the CDR3, the full variable domain is GAGVSQTPSNKVTEKGKYVELRCDPISGHTALYWYRQSLGQGPEFLIYFQGTGAADDSGLPNDRFFAVRPEGSVSTLKIQRTERGDSAVYLCASSVDGNTGELFFGEGSRLTVL.

This clonotype was counted only a few times. The chain uses TRBV7-9 and TRBJ2-2; D possibly matches TRBD1 or TRBD2 (5 bases each). The CDR3 covers 15 residues. From germline, CDR1 is SEHNR and CDR2 FQNEAQ (reference sequence). V lost 2 bases and J lost 0, with 7 bases in between. The CDR3: CASSLWGTNTGELFF. CDR3 bases: TGTGCCAGCAGCTTATGGGGGACGAACACCGGGGAGCTGTTTTTT. The full variable domain, with the rest looked up from reference TRBV7-9 and TRBJ2-2, is DTGVSQNPRHKITKRGQNVTFRCDPISEHNRLYWYRQTLGQGPEFLTYFQNEAQLEKSRLLSDRFSAERPKGSFSTLEIQRTEQGDSAMYLCASSLWGTNTGELFFGEGSRLTVL.

The CDR3 region is CATSGPYAGGDRITDTQYF. CDR3 bases: TGTGCCACCAGTGGTCCCTACGCGGGAGGAGATCGTATCACAGATACGCAGTATTTT. V usage is TRBV24-1 and J usage is TRBJ2-3; 8 nucleotides match TRBD2. This CDR3 comprises 19 residues. Germline V gene lookup returns CDR1 KGHDR and CDR2 SFDVKD. The junction had 17 bases not matched to a gene; V was cut back by 5 bases and J by 2 bases.

This clonotype showed up many times. The J gene is TRBJ2-7, the V gene TRBV12-3 or TRBV12-4; D ambiguous. Trimming shortened V by 5 bases and J by 1 base, and 6 bases separated the two germline ends. This CDR3 comprises 12 residues. The CDR3 spells CASSVGSYEQYF. The CDR3 DNA sequence: TGTGCCAGCAGTGTAGGGTCCTACGAGCAGTACTTC.

Only a few counts were recorded for this clonotype. V gene TRBV4-2 combines with J gene TRBJ2-5, with 8 bases fitting TRBD2. Germline V CDR1 and CDR2: LGHNA, YNFKEQ. J was trimmed by 5 bases and V by 1 base; bases with no gene match: 6. This CDR3 contains 15 residues. The CDR3 reads CASSQVRGGRETQYF. CDR3 bases: TGTGCCAGCAGCCAAGTAAGGGGCGGGAGGGAGACCCAGTACTTC.

This clonotype was seen ten or more times. This sequence joins TRBV7-2 and TRBJ2-7; TRBD1 agrees at 8 bases. CDR1 SGHTA and CDR2 FQGNSA come from the germline V gene. With 6 bases clipped from V and 3 bases from J, the junction kept 10 bases outside the gene matches. This CDR3 contains 15 residues. The CDR3 sequence: CASSRARDRFYEQYF. The CDR3 DNA reads TGTGCCAGCAGTCGAGCTCGGGACAGGTTCTACGAGCAGTACTTC. The entire variable domain, with the rest obtained from reference TRBV7-2 and TRBJ2-7, is as follows: GAGVSQSPSNKVTEKGKDVELRCDPISGHTALYWYRQSLGQGLEFLIYFQGNSAPDKSGLPSDRFSAERTGGSVSTLTIQRTQQEDSAVYLCASSRARDRFYEQYFGPGTRLTVT.

The sample holds a few counts of this clonotype. The chain carries TRBV5-1 and TRBJ2-2; D unclear. This CDR3 is 14 amino acids long. The germline V gene has CDR1 SGHRS and CDR2 YFSETQ. V was shortened by 4 bases and J by 0 bases, with 7 bases between the two germline ends. The CDR3 loop is CASSPQTNTGELFF. The DNA for the CDR3 is TGCGCCAGCAGCCCTCAGACGAACACCGGGGAGCTGTTTTTT. Full variable domain (rest looked up from reference TRBV5-1 and TRBJ2-2): KAGVTQTPRYLIKTRGQQVTLSCSPISGHRSVSWYQQTPGQGLQFLFEYFSETQRNKGNFPGRFSGRQFSNSRSEMNVSTLELGDSALYLCASSPQTNTGELFFGEGSRLTVL.

This clonotype was counted a few times. This chain connects TRBV14 to TRBJ2-7; D assignment may be TRBD1 or TRBD2 (5 bases each). The CDR3 consists of 14 residues. Germline V CDR1 and CDR2: SGHDN, FVKESK. V was shortened by 4 bases and J by 6 bases, with 16 bases between the two germline ends. CDR3 region: CASSLRDGASEQYF. The CDR3 coding sequence is TGTGCCAGCAGCCTTAGGGACGGAGCTTCCGAGCAGTACTTC. Variable domain in full (rest from reference TRBV14 and TRBJ2-7): EAGVTQFPSHSVIEKGQTVTLRCDPISGHDNLYWYRRVMGKEIKFLLHFVKESKQDESGMPNNRFLAERTGGTYSTLKVQPAELEDSGVYFCASSLRDGASEQYFGPGTRLTVT.

The chain couples TRBV2 to TRBJ2-4, with D possibly being TRBD2 (9 bases). The CDR3 contains 17 residues. The V and J ends lost 8 bases and 0 bases respectively, with 20 bases between them. Germline assignment: CDR1 SNHLY and CDR2 FYNNEI. CDR3 residues: CASGGRGRGGAKNIQYF. The CDR3 nucleotides read TGTGCCAGCGGAGGCAGGGGGCGGGGGGGAGCCAAAAACATTCAGTACTTC.

The CDR3, as DNA: TGCGCCAGCAGCCCTCCTAGCGGGAGTGGCTCCTACGAGCAGTACTTC. It yields the protein CASSPPSGSGSYEQYF. The chain joins TRBV4-1 to TRBJ2-7, with 10 positions matching TRBD2. After removal of 4 bases from V and 0 bases from J, the junction contained 6 bases not matched to a gene. The germline V gene encodes CDR1 MGHRA and CDR2 YSYEKL. The CDR3 loop spans 16 amino acids.

A few counts support this clonotype. The rearrangement joins TRBV7-3 to TRBJ2-5, with D uncertain. V was pared by 5 bases and J by 4 bases, with 11 bases between. The CDR3 is made up of 13 amino acids. Germline values: CDR1 SGHTA, CDR2 FQGTGA. CDR3 residues: CASSPGPPETQYF. As DNA, the CDR3 is TGTGCCAGCAGCCCTGGCCCCCCAGAGACCCAGTACTTC.

The V gene is TRBV6-2 or TRBV6-3, the J gene TRBJ2-7; either TRBD1 or TRBD2 may supply D (5 bases each). Germline CDR1 reads MNHEY; CDR2 reads SVGEGT. The CDR3 sequence is 14 residues long. The ends were cut back, 10 bases at V and 4 bases at J, with 20 bases in the middle. CDR3 in amino acids: CATARDPLVYEQYF. In DNA, the CDR3 is TGTGCCACCGCTAGGGACCCCCTTGTATACGAGCAGTACTTC.

The chain couples TRBV12-3 or TRBV12-4 to TRBJ1-2; 8 nucleotides agree with TRBD1. V was clipped by 5 bases and J by 5 bases; unmatched bases: 10. CDR3 length equals 15 residues. CDR3 nucleotides: TGTGCCAGCAGTCCCACCGGGACAGGTGGTTATGGCTACACCTTC. As protein: CASSPTGTGGYGYTF.

In its sample, this clonotype was seen many times. The J gene is TRBJ2-3, the V gene TRBV5-1, with 9 positions matching TRBD1. Per germline, CDR1 SGHRS and CDR2 YFSETQ. The length of the CDR3 is 17 residues. V gave up 5 bases and J gave up 4 bases; unmatched junction bases: 14. The CDR3 DNA reads as TGCGCCAGCAGGGGACAGGGCCCCACGTCGAAGCCAGATACGCAGTATTTT. Translating it yields CASRGQGPTSKPDTQYF.